Included here is one T cell receptor (beta chain) sequence, with context. Generated by immunoSEQ multiplex PCR, the TCRdb table keeps only in-frame clones and is missing some. The data contain around 320,000 clones, 90% of them singletons. The data originate from a study of blood T cell repertoires in COVID-19. Background on the study: There were acute and convalescent COVID-19 samples, and they came from the United States, Italy and Spain.

Per germline, CDR1 SNHLY and CDR2 FYNNEI. There are 12 residues in the CDR3. V lost 6 bases and J lost 5, with 10 bases in between. Sequencing used PBMCs or T cells enriched from blood (not recorded which). This sequence was found in a woman aged 25 to 39 who had been exposed to COVID-19. V is TRBV2 and J is TRBJ1-1, with TRBD1 as a possible D gene (5 bases). The CDR3 loop is CASRGGWTEAFF. The CDR3 coding sequence is TGTGCCAGCAGGGGGGGGTGGACTGAAGCTTTCTTT.